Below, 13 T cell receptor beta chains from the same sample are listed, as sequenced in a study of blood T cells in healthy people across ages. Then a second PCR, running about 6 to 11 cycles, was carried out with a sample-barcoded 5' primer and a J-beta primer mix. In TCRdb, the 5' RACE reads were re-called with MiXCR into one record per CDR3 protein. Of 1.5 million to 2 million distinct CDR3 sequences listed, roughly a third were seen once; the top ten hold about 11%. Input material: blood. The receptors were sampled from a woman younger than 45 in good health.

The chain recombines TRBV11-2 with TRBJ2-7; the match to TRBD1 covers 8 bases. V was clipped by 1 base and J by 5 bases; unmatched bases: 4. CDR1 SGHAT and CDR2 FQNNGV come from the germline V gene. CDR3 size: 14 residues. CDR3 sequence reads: CASSLGQGYNEQYF. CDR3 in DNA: TGTGCCAGCAGCTTAGGACAGGGGTACAACGAGCAGTACTTC.

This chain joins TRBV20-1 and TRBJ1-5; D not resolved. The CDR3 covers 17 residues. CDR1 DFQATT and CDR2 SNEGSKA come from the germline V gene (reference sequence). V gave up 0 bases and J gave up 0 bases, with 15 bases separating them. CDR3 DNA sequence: TGCAGTGCTAGAGACCCCGACGGATCTTGTAGCAATCAGCCCCAGCATTTT. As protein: CSARDPDGSCSNQPQHF.

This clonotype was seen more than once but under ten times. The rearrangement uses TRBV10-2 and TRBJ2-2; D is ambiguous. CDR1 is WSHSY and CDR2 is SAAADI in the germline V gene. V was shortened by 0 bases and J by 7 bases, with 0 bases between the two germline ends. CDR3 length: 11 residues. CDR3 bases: TGCGCCAGCAGTGAGTCCGGGGAGCTGTTTTTT. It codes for CASSESGELFF.

Here the CDR3 DNA reads TGTGCCAGCAGCTTCAGAGGACAGAAGACTGAAGCTTTCTTT. This encodes CASSFRGQKTEAFF. V usage is TRBV7-8 and J usage is TRBJ1-1; a weak D match, TRBD1 (6 bases). CDR1 and CDR2 (germline): SGHVS, FQNEAQ. The germline V and J ends were trimmed by 3 bases and 5 bases, with 13 bases remaining between them. The CDR3 is 14 residues long.

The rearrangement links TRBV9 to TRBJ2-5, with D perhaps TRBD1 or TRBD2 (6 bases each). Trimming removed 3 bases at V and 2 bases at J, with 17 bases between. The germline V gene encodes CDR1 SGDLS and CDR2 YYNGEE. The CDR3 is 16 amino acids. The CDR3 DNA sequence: TGTGCCAGCAGCGGTGGGGGCGGGGTTGGGCAAGAGACCCAGTACTTC. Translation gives CASSGGGGVGQETQYF.

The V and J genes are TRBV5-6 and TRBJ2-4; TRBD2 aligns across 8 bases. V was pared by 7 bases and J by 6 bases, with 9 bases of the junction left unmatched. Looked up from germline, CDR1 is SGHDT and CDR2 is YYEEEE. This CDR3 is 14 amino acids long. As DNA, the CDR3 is TGTGCCAGCCGGGCGGGGGGCGATAGAAACATTCAGTACTTC. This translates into CASRAGGDRNIQYF.

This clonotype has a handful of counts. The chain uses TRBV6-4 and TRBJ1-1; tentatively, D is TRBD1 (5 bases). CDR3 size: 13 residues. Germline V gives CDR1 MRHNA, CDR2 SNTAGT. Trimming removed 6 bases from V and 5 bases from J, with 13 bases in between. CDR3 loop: CASSREFGTEAFF. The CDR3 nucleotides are TGTGCCAGCAGCAGGGAGTTTGGGACTGAAGCTTTCTTT.

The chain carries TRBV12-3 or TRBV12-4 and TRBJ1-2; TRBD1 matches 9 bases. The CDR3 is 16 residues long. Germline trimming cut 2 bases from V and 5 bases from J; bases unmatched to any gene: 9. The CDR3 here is CASSLTGGESAYGYTF. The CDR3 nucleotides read TGTGCCAGCAGTTTAACAGGGGGCGAATCGGCTTATGGCTACACCTTC.

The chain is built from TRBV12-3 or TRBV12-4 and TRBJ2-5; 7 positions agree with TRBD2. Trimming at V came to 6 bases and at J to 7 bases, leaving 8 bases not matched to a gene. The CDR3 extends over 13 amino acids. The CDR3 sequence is CASSPSGEGTQYF. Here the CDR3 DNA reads TGTGCCAGCAGCCCTTCCGGGGAGGGGACCCAGTACTTC.

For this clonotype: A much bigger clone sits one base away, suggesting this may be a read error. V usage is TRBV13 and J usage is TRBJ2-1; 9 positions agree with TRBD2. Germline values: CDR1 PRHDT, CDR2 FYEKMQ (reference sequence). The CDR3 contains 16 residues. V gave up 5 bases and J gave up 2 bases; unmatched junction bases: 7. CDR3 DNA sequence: TGTGCCAGCAGCCCCGCGACTAGCGGACCCTACAATGAGCAGTTCTTC. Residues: CASSPATSGPYNEQFF.

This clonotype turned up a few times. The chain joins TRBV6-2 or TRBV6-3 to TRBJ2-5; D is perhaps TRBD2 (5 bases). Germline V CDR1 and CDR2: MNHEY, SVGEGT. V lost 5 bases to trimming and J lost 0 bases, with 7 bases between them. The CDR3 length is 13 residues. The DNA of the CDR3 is TGTGCCAGCAGTACGGGGTACCAAGAGACCCAGTACTTC. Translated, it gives CASSTGYQETQYF.

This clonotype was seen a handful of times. CDR3 sequence: CASSVDLAGKNEQFF. In nucleotides, the CDR3 is TGTGCCAGCAGCGTAGATCTAGCGGGGAAAAATGAGCAGTTCTTC. The chain links TRBV9 to TRBJ2-1; TRBD2 agrees at 9 bases. With V trimmed by 0 bases and J by 7 bases, 5 bases remained unmatched. Per the germline V gene, CDR1 is SGDLS and CDR2 is YYNGEE. This CDR3 is 15 amino acids long.

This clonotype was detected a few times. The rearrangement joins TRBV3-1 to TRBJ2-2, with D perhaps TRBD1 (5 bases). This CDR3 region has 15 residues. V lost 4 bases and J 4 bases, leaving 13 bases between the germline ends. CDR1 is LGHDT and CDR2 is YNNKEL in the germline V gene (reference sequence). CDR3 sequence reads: CASSPRVVGTGELFF. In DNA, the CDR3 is TGTGCCAGCAGCCCCAGGGTCGTGGGCACCGGGGAGCTGTTTTTT.